A single sample gave rise to the 32 T cell receptor beta chains below, sequenced in a study of blood T cells in healthy people across ages. A J-beta primer mix and a sample-barcoded 5' primer were used in a second PCR of roughly 7 to 12 cycles. Each CDR3 protein is one row after TCRdb ran MiXCR on the 5' RACE reads. Of 600,000 or so distinct CDR3 sequences listed, under 55% are singletons. The sequenced sample was blood. The receptors originated from a man older than 75 in good health.

A single count supports this clonotype. The chain joins TRBV18 to TRBJ2-7; TRBD1 is a possible D gene (6 bases). This CDR3 contains 14 residues. CDR1 and CDR2 (germline): KGHSH, LQKENI. V lost 6 bases and J 4 bases, leaving 16 bases between the germline ends. CDR3 in amino acids: CASSYYRDTYEQYF. CDR3 coding DNA: TGTGCCAGCTCGTACTACCGGGACACATACGAGCAGTACTTC.

The V call is TRBV9, the J call TRBJ2-4; D ambiguous. V gave up 4 bases and J gave up 5 bases, with 13 bases separating them. CDR1 and CDR2 (germline): SGDLS, YYNGEE. The CDR3 has 14 amino acids. CDR3 protein: CASSRSPGQNIQYF. The CDR3 DNA reads TGTGCCAGCAGCCGGAGCCCCGGACAAAACATTCAGTACTTC.

There are a few counts of this clonotype. The chain carries TRBV3-1 and TRBJ2-7; D ambiguous. This CDR3 comprises 13 residues. CDR1 and CDR2 (germline): LGHDT, YNNKEL (reference sequence). V shed 4 bases and J shed 2 bases, with 9 bases lying between them. The DNA of the CDR3 is TGTGCCAGCAGCCCTACCTTGGCCTACGAGCAGTACTTC. Translated: CASSPTLAYEQYF.

The DNA of the CDR3 is TGTGCCAGCAGCGTAGCTGCAGGGCCGAACACCGGGGAGCTGTTTTTT. This sequence encodes CASSVAAGPNTGELFF. This sequence joins TRBV9 and TRBJ2-2, with D perhaps matching TRBD1 (5 bases). The V end lost 0 bases, the J end lost 0 bases, and 9 bases lay between the germline ends. Germline V gene data show CDR1 as SGDLS and CDR2 as YYNGEE. The CDR3 contains 16 residues.

The chain links TRBV12-3 or TRBV12-4 to TRBJ2-5, with 10 bases identical to TRBD1. CDR3 size: 15 residues. The V segment lost 11 bases and the J segment 1 base; nucleotides outside the gene matches: 10. The CDR3 reads CAGEMGTGVQETQYF. The DNA for the CDR3 is TGTGCCGGGGAGATGGGGACAGGGGTCCAAGAGACCCAGTACTTC.

The chain carries TRBV7-9 and TRBJ1-2; tentatively, D is TRBD1 (5 bases). The CDR3 loop spans 15 amino acids. Germline V gene lookup returns CDR1 SEHNR and CDR2 FQNEAQ (reference sequence). Deletions cut 1 base from V and 4 bases from J, with 13 bases between. This CDR3 is CASSLDRSRGYGYTF. The CDR3 region has the DNA TGTGCCAGCAGCTTAGACAGGTCCCGAGGCTATGGCTACACCTTC.

The table lists this clonotype with a few counts. The V gene is TRBV9, the J gene TRBJ2-5, with a weak D call TRBD2 (7 bases). The CDR3 loop spans 14 amino acids. CDR1 and CDR2 from the germline V gene are SGDLS and YYNGEE. V was pared by 4 bases and J by 5 bases, with 15 bases between. The CDR3 sequence is CASSPGGGSETQYF. CDR3 nucleotide sequence: TGTGCCAGCAGCCCCGGGGGCGGGAGTGAGACCCAGTACTTC.

The chain recombines TRBV15 with TRBJ1-2; TRBD1 is a possible D gene (5 bases). The ends were cut back, 2 bases at V and 4 bases at J, with 14 bases in the middle. Germline CDR1 LNHNV, CDR2 YYDKDF (reference sequence). The length of the CDR3 is 15 residues. CDR3 sequence: CATSRPTTASYGYTF. The CDR3 nucleotides read TGTGCCACCAGCAGACCTACGACAGCTTCCTATGGCTACACCTTC.

This clonotype was counted a few times. The junction shows a germline mismatch at one end, possibly a read error. The chain uses TRBV6-5 and TRBJ1-6; 8 bases agree with TRBD1. Germline V gene sequence: CDR1 MNHEY, CDR2 SVGAGI. The CDR3 consists of 14 residues. CDR3 region: CASSYDRGNSPPHF. In DNA, the CDR3 is TGTGCCAGCAGTTACGACAGGGGAAATTCACCCCCCCACTTT.

This chain uses TRBV10-3 with TRBJ2-7, with D maybe TRBD2 (6 bases). Germline-derived CDR1 and CDR2 are ENHRY and SYGVKD. CDR3 length: 13 residues. V lost 0 bases to trimming and J lost 7 bases, with 10 bases between them. In nucleotides, the CDR3 is TGTGCCATCAGTGAGTCGACTAGGAATGAGCAGTACTTC. This sequence encodes CAISESTRNEQYF.

This clonotype was detected ten times or more. J is TRBJ2-1 and V is TRBV12-3 or TRBV12-4; weak D call: TRBD1 (6 bases). The V gene lost 5 bases and the J gene lost 6 bases, with 17 bases spanning the gap. The CDR3 runs 15 residues. The CDR3: CASSAGVGAGNEQFF. The CDR3 DNA is TGTGCCAGCAGTGCCGGGGTGGGGGCTGGCAATGAGCAGTTCTTC.

V gene TRBV6-1 combines with J gene TRBJ2-5; D is possibly TRBD2 (6 bases). The CDR3 sequence is 15 residues long. The germline V gene has CDR1 MNHNS and CDR2 SASEGT. V shed 8 bases and J shed 1 base, with 17 bases lying between them. For the CDR3, the DNA is TGTGCCAGCCCTACGGGACTGAAGACCCAAGAGACCCAGTACTTC. Translation: CASPTGLKTQETQYF.

The rearrangement uses TRBV4-1 and TRBJ2-3; tentatively, D is TRBD1 (5 bases). Germline CDR1 is MGHRA and CDR2 is YSYEKL. This CDR3 has 18 amino acids. Trimming cost V 1 base and J 4 bases, with 21 bases left between them. This CDR3 reads CASSQGQGWGSYADTQYF. DNA for the CDR3: TGCGCCAGCAGCCAAGGCCAGGGATGGGGATCGTACGCAGATACGCAGTATTTT.

The CDR3, as DNA: TGCAGTGCTCCTTGGGGGGGCCGAGAGACCCAGTACTTC. It codes for CSAPWGGRETQYF. The chain has TRBV20-1 and TRBJ2-5; maybe TRBD2 (7 bases). Between the trimmed V and J ends, which lost 5 bases and 4 bases, there was a span of 14 bases. The CDR3 has 13 residues. CDR1 DFQATT and CDR2 SNEGSKA come from the germline V gene (reference sequence).

Regarding this clonotype: This may come from a read error, since a much larger clone is one base off. This CDR3 is missing its conserved last phenylalanine or tryptophan, likely due to a read error. The V gene is TRBV6-5, the J gene TRBJ2-7; D perhaps matches TRBD2 (5 bases). The CDR3 contains 13 residues. CDR1 and CDR2 (germline): MNHEY, SVGAGI. Trimming took off 6 bases at V and 6 bases at J, with 15 bases between the two ends. CDR3 sequence reads: CASSPVSRGEQYY. The DNA of the CDR3 is TGTGCCAGCAGCCCAGTGAGTCGGGGCGAGCAGTACTAC.

This chain uses TRBV7-9 with TRBJ1-1; no firm D call. V was clipped by 2 bases and J by 10 bases, with 11 bases between them. CDR3 length: 12 amino acids. CDR1 and CDR2 from the germline V gene are SEHNR and FQNEAQ (reference sequence). The CDR3 loop is CASSLQARGAFF. CDR3 sequence (DNA): TGTGCCAGCAGCTTACAGGCGCGCGGAGCTTTCTTT.

This clonotype was observed a single time. The V call is TRBV15, the J call TRBJ2-5; maybe TRBD1 (5 bases). Looked up from germline, CDR1 is LNHNV and CDR2 is YYDKDF (reference sequence). The CDR3 is 11 amino acids. V gave up 4 bases and J gave up 11 bases, with 11 bases separating them. CDR3 protein: CATSTDNEQYF. Here the CDR3 DNA reads TGTGCCACCAGCACGGACAATGAGCAGTACTTC.

This clonotype occurred once. J is TRBJ2-2 and V is TRBV29-1, with 13 bases aligning to TRBD2. The CDR3 loop spans 16 amino acids. J gave up 4 bases and V 3 bases, and 5 bases lay outside the gene matches. Per germline, CDR1 SQVTM and CDR2 ANQGSEA. The DNA for the CDR3 is TGCAGCGTTGAGGGGGGACTAGCGGGACCCACCGGGGAGCTGTTTTTT. Protein sequence: CSVEGGLAGPTGELFF.

J is TRBJ2-3 and V is TRBV7-2; weak D call: TRBD2 (6 bases). In germline, CDR1 is SGHTA, CDR2 FQGNSA. CDR3 length equals 16 residues. V was cut by 5 bases and J by 1 base, with 16 bases left in between. CDR3 loop: CASSPDGRGRTDTQYF. The CDR3, as DNA: TGTGCCAGCAGCCCTGACGGGCGGGGCCGCACAGATACGCAGTATTTT.

Details on this clonotype: Germline and junction disagree at one end, which may indicate a read error. The chain has TRBV4-1 and TRBJ1-1; 7 positions agree with TRBD1. Germline values: CDR1 MGHRA, CDR2 YSYEKL. The CDR3 is made up of 14 amino acids. The CDR3: CASSRKGQNTEVFF. CDR3 nucleotide sequence: TGCGCCAGCAGCCGAAAGGGACAGAACACTGAAGTTTTCTTT.

The V call is TRBV5-1, the J call TRBJ2-3, with D tentatively TRBD1 (6 bases). The CDR3 has 15 residues. Trimming pared 0 bases from V and 4 bases from J, leaving 12 bases between. The germline V gene has CDR1 SGHRS and CDR2 YFSETQ. For the CDR3, the DNA is TGCGCCAGCAGCTTGGACAGGGTATTGGCAGATACGCAGTATTTT. Amino acids: CASSLDRVLADTQYF.

The chain carries TRBV5-1 and TRBJ2-6; D may be TRBD2 (5 bases). With 4 bases removed from V and 1 base from J, the gap between germline ends came to 6 bases. The germline V gene encodes CDR1 SGHRS and CDR2 YFSETQ. The CDR3 totals 14 residues. CDR3 in amino acids: CASSTGSGANVLTF. As DNA, the CDR3 is TGCGCCAGCAGCACGGGGTCTGGGGCCAACGTCCTGACTTTC.

This rearrangement joins TRBV20-1 to TRBJ2-5; 14 nucleotides agree with TRBD2. The V and J ends lost 5 bases and 5 bases, in that order; junction bases with no gene match: 13. The V gene's germline CDR1 is DFQATT and CDR2 SNEGSKA (reference sequence). The CDR3 extends over 17 amino acids. The CDR3 here is CSAPDAGLAGGMETQYF. The CDR3 DNA reads as TGCAGTGCTCCAGACGCAGGACTAGCGGGAGGAATGGAGACCCAGTACTTC.

This clonotype was detected ten times or more. The chain combines TRBV7-9 with TRBJ2-1, with D possibly TRBD1 on 6 matching bases. This CDR3 is 17 amino acids long. Trimming shortened V by 1 base and J by 4 bases, and 17 bases separated the two germline ends. CDR1 and CDR2 from the germline V gene are SEHNR and FQNEAQ (reference sequence). The CDR3 DNA reads as TGTGCCAGCAGCTTAGGTTTCCAGGGGACCCAGTACAATGAGCAGTTCTTC. Its translation: CASSLGFQGTQYNEQFF. Full variable domain (missing parts from reference TRBV7-9 and TRBJ2-1): DTGVSQNPRHKITKRGQNVTFRCDPISEHNRLYWYRQTLGQGPEFLTYFQNEAQLEKSRLLSDRFSAERPKGSFSTLEIQRTEQGDSAMYLCASSLGFQGTQYNEQFFGPGTRLTVL.

The genes are TRBV6-1 and TRBJ2-3, with 12 nucleotides matching TRBD2. Trimming removed 4 bases from V and 2 bases from J; junction bases left unmatched: 10. CDR1 and CDR2 (germline): MNHNS, SASEGT. The CDR3 spans 18 residues. CDR3 coding DNA: TGTGCCAGCAGTGCCCTAGCGGGAGGGCCTCTAAACACAGATACGCAGTATTTT. This translates into CASSALAGGPLNTDTQYF.

The chain uses TRBV5-1 and TRBJ2-5, with 9 bases matching TRBD2. Germline lookup yields CDR1 SGHRS and CDR2 YFSETQ. Losses at the gene ends were 5 bases for V and 1 base for J; bases not matched to a gene: 0. This CDR3 region has 13 residues. The CDR3 nucleotides are TGCGCCAGCAGGACTAGCGGCCAAGAGACCCAGTACTTC. Its translation: CASRTSGQETQYF. Combining the CDR3 with reference TRBV5-1 and TRBJ2-5 gives the whole variable domain KAGVTQTPRYLIKTRGQQVTLSCSPISGHRSVSWYQQTPGQGLQFLFEYFSETQRNKGNFPGRFSGRQFSNSRSEMNVSTLELGDSALYLCASRTSGQETQYFGPGTRLLVL.

The rearrangement joins TRBV5-1 to TRBJ1-4; the match to TRBD1 covers 10 bases. J lost 8 bases, V lost 0 bases, and 4 bases had no gene match. The CDR3 runs to 15 residues. In germline, CDR1 is SGHRS, CDR2 YFSETQ. The CDR3 bases are TGCGCCAGCAGCTTGGGGGGGACAGGGGAGGAAAAACTGTTTTTT. Residues: CASSLGGTGEEKLFF.

The CDR3, as DNA: TGCAGTGCCTGGCAAGGGGGACTAGTTATGGGTGAGCAGTTCTTC. This encodes CSAWQGGLVMGEQFF. The V call is TRBV20-1, the J call TRBJ2-1; TRBD2 matches at 8 bases. Germline V gives CDR1 DFQATT, CDR2 SNEGSKA (reference sequence). V lost 6 bases to trimming and J lost 9 bases; unmatched junction nucleotides: 16. The CDR3 spans 15 residues.

The chain uses TRBV5-1 and TRBJ2-1, with 9 bases lining up with TRBD2. CDR3 length: 14 amino acids. V shed 4 bases and J 4 bases; nucleotides not matched to a gene: 3. The V gene's germline CDR1 is SGHRS and CDR2 YFSETQ. CDR3 DNA sequence: TGCGCCAGCAGCGACACTAGCGGGTACAATGAGCAGTTCTTC. Protein: CASSDTSGYNEQFF.

The chain has TRBV29-1 and TRBJ2-3, with D possibly being TRBD2 (6 bases). The V end was cut by 6 bases, the J end by 0 bases, with 13 bases between. The germline CDR1 and CDR2 sequences are SQVTM and ANQGSEA. This CDR3 region has 14 residues. DNA of the CDR3: TGCAGCGTGGGGGACTGGACTAGCACAGATACGCAGTATTTT. Protein: CSVGDWTSTDTQYF.

This clonotype was seen only a few times. V and J are TRBV27 and TRBJ1-5; possibly TRBD1 for D (6 bases). V lost 5 bases to trimming and J lost 1 base, with 12 bases between them. The CDR3 runs 15 residues. The germline CDR1 and CDR2 sequences are MNHEY and SMNVEV (reference sequence). The CDR3 loop is CASSPGQGSNQPQHF. As DNA, the CDR3 is TGTGCCAGCAGTCCCGGGCAGGGGAGCAATCAGCCCCAGCATTTT.

The rearrangement joins TRBV2 to TRBJ2-1; TRBD2 matches 14 bases. In germline, CDR1 is SNHLY, CDR2 FYNNEI. The CDR3 has 15 residues. V lost 5 bases and J lost 7; bases outside the gene matches: 4. The CDR3 nucleotides are TGTGCCAGCAGTACCGGGACTAGCGGGAGTAATGAGCAGTTCTTC. As protein: CASSTGTSGSNEQFF.